A selection of T cell receptor beta chains follows, all from one sample in a study of glioma-infiltrating T cells. Via MiXCR, TCRdb re-called the multiplex PCR reads, giving one row per CDR3 protein. The sample holds around 190,000 distinct CDR3 sequences, over 40% seen once. Sequencing was performed on glioma tissue, nonneoplastic brain tissue, or PBMCs (not recorded which). Source of these receptors: a human donor with low-grade glioma or glioblastoma, undergoing nonglioma brain surgery, or in good health (not recorded which). The CDR3 runs from the conserved cysteine through the conserved F or W. D genes are given only for firm matches. Only some rows state a clone size, as once, few, many or a class for expanded clones.

clone_size	v_call	d_call	j_call	cdr3_nt	cdr3_aa
many	TRBV7-2	TRBD2	TRBJ2-2	TGTGCCAGCAGCTTACTAGCGGGAGCCGGGGAGCTGTTTTTT	CASSLLAGAGELFF
-	TRBV6-1	TRBD2	TRBJ2-5	TGTGCCGGCAGTGAAGCGGGAAGGGCGGAGACCGAGTACTTC	CAGSEAGRAETEYF
-	TRBV7-2	TRBD2	TRBJ2-1	TGTGCCAGCAGCTTTCTAGCGGGAGTGTCACATGAGCAGTTCTTC	CASSFLAGVSHEQFF
many	TRBV20-1	TRBD2	TRBJ2-3	TGCAGTGCTAGTTCTAGCGGCAGAGATACAGATACGCAGTATTTT	CSASSSGRDTDTQYF
-	TRBV29-1	TRBD2	TRBJ2-1	TGCAGCGTTGAAAGGACTAGTCTGTCCGAGCAGTTCTTC	CSVERTSLSEQFF
once	TRBV5-6	TRBD2	TRBJ2-2	TGTGCCAGCTGTAGCGGGAGTTACACCGGGGAGCTGTTTTTT	CASCSGSYTGELFF
many	TRBV19	TRBD2	TRBJ2-2	TGTGCCAGTAGTATGTTAGCGGGGAGCACCGGGGAGCTGTTTTTT	CASSMLAGSTGELFF
-	TRBV29-1	TRBD2	TRBJ2-1	TGCAGCGTTGAAGCTGGGGGACGTAGCGGGCAAAGGTACAATGAGCAGTTCTTC	CSVEAGGRSGQRYNEQFF
few	TRBV6-1	TRBD2	TRBJ2-5	TGTGCCAGCAGAACCGGACTAGCGGGATCGCAAGAGACCCAGTACTTC	CASRTGLAGSQETQYF
few	TRBV7-9	-	TRBJ1-5	TGTGCCAGCAGCTATGGGGGGGATCGCAATCAGCCCCAGCATTTT	CASSYGGDRNQPQHF
few	TRBV4-2	TRBD1	TRBJ1-2	TGTGCCAGCAGCCAAGCGGTTTCGGGACAGAGGATAAACTATGGCTACACCTTC	CASSQAVSGQRINYGYTF
many	TRBV24-1	TRBD2	TRBJ2-3	TGTGCCACCAGTGATCCCGCATTCGGACAGGGGACTAGCGGGATGAAAGGCACAGATACGCAGTATTTT	CATSDPAFGQGTSGMKGTDTQYF
-	TRBV11-1	TRBD1	TRBJ1-1	TGTGCCAGCAGCCTCAGTAGACAGGGGGGAAACACTGAAGCTTTCTTT	CASSLSRQGGNTEAFF
many	TRBV2	TRBD2	TRBJ2-1	TGTGCCAGCAGTATCGGGACTATCAATGAGCAGTTCTTC	CASSIGTINEQFF
-	TRBV29-1	TRBD1	TRBJ2-2	TGCAGCGTTGTCGTTGCACCAGAAAAAGACAGGGGGTACACCGGGGAGCTGTTTTTT	CSVVVAPEKDRGYTGELFF
many	TRBV5-4	-	TRBJ2-5	TGTGCCAGCAGCGTCGACACTCAAGAGACCCAGTACTTC	CASSVDTQETQYF
-	TRBV11-1	-	TRBJ1-1	TGTGCCAGCAGCTTGGGGGTGGGGAACACTGAAGCTTCCTTT	CASSLGVGNTEASF
many	TRBV10-2	-	TRBJ1-1	TGCGCCAGCAGTGAGTCTACCGACACTGAAGCTTTCTTT	CASSESTDTEAFF
-	TRBV4-2	-	TRBJ1-2	TGTGCCAGCAGCCAAGCGGTTTCGGGAAAGAGGATAAACTATGGCTACACCTTC	CASSQAVSGKRINYGYTF
many	TRBV7-9	TRBD1	TRBJ1-3	TGTGCCAGCAGCTTAGGACAGGGGGCATTTGGAAACACCATATATTTT	CASSLGQGAFGNTIYF
-	TRBV12-3/TRBV12-4	-	TRBJ1-5	TGTGCCAGCAGCTTCTCGCAGGATCAGCCCCAGCATTTT	CASSFSQDQPQHF
many	TRBV6-1	TRBD1	TRBJ1-2	TGTGCCAGCACCAGGACAGGGGAGGACTATGGCTACACCTTC	CASTRTGEDYGYTF
few	TRBV12-3/TRBV12-4	-	TRBJ1-1	TGTGCCAGCAGGCCCTCCCTAGCAACTGAAGCTTTCTTT	CASRPSLATEAFF
few	TRBV3-1	-	TRBJ2-7	TGTGCCAGCAGCCAAGCAGGGGCTGAGCAGTACTTC	CASSQAGAEQYF
few	TRBV29-1	TRBD1	TRBJ2-7	TGCAGCGTTGATGGACAGGGGGCTTACGAGCAGTACTTC	CSVDGQGAYEQYF
many	TRBV20-1	-	TRBJ1-1	TGCAGTGCAGTAATAGGGAACACTGAAGCTTTCTTT	CSAVIGNTEAFF
few	TRBV11-1	TRBD2	TRBJ2-7	TGTGCCAGCAGCCCGGGACTAGTATACGAGCAGTACTTC	CASSPGLVYEQYF
few	TRBV5-1	TRBD2	TRBJ2-7	TGCGCCAGCAGTTCCGGACTAGCGGGACACGGCGAGCAGTACTTC	CASSSGLAGHGEQYF
-	TRBV7-9	-	TRBJ2-3	TGTGCCAGCAGCTTAGCTCCCGCTACAGATGCGCAGTATTTT	CASSLAPATDAQYF
many	TRBV28	-	TRBJ1-1	TGTGCCAGCAGACACAACAGTCAGGGTTTGATGGCTGAAGCTTTCTTT	CASRHNSQGLMAEAFF
-	TRBV7-6	-	TRBJ1-2	TGTGCCAGCAGCTTATACCACGGACCGAACTATGGCTACACCTTC	CASSLYHGPNYGYTF
many	TRBV10-3	-	TRBJ2-3	TGTGCCACCTCCCGCAACACAGATACGCAGTATTTT	CATSRNTDTQYF
few	TRBV18	-	TRBJ1-1	TGTGCCAGCTCACCGGTAGTTAACACTGAAGCTTTCTTT	CASSPVVNTEAFF